This TCR beta chain was sequenced during a study of blood T cell repertoires in COVID-19 (dated by TCRdb to the early 2020s). A note on the overall study: Collaborator samples came from the United States, Italy and Spain and covered acute and convalescent phases of COVID-19. The prospective study material was composed of cDNA or gDNA derived from T cells, B-cell-depleted T cells, or PBMCs. Samples were obtained from the ongoing ImmuneRACE study (first 160 participants) and from 1,254 subjects provided by 6 global collaborators. The repertoires were made available in a free public database intended to serve as a resource for research on the immune response to SARS-CoV-2. Subjects who had been exposed to COVID-19, were actively infected with it, or had recovered from it provided the deeply sampled blood TCRbeta repertoires that made up the dataset. The sample metadata nearly always contained a de-identified subject ID, COVID-19 status, age in years and sex. Where available, HLA class I and class II types were taken from metadata supplied by the sample provider and were not determined by assay-based typing. General conclusions and limits of the study: How much clinical and demographic metadata was included differed by source and by participant, and the metadata was provided uncurated.

The immunoSEQ Assay, a bias-controlled multiplex PCR, was used to amplify TCRbeta CDR3 regions from genomic DNA. The authors' pipeline ran thus. Nucleated cell counts per sample were estimated from amplification of reference gene primers within the assay. Sequence reads were collapsed and filtered to measure the absolute abundance of every unique TCRbeta CDR3 rearrangement. For each sample, productive Simpson clonality was calculated as the square root of Simpson's diversity index across productive rearrangements. TCRdb's version of the immuneACCESS table is confined to in-frame rearrangements and falls short of the full clone set. An unresolved V gene accounts for under half of the shortfall where checked; the remainder is of unknown origin. The V and J calls and the clone size are those of that table, but D and trimming were determined from the DNA. Here the sample has roughly 250,000 clones; roughly 91% occur a single time. The ten largest clones add up to around 0.83% of the sample.

CDR1 LGHDT and CDR2 YNNKEL were looked up in the germline V gene (reference sequence). The V end loses 4 bases and the J end loses 0 bases, and a stretch of 13 bases separates them. The CDR3 measures 16 amino acids from cysteine to phenylalanine. The sequence is cut down to CDR3 DNA, 48 bases in frame from base 1. In Seattle, one collaborating source enrolled patients while the infection was active and tracked those patients longitudinally over the course of disease. Each collaborating institution followed its own protocols to collect whole blood in K2EDTA tubes. For TCRbeta analysis, collaborators shipped samples in one of three forms: frozen whole blood, isolated PBMCs, or DNA extracted from either of those sample types. Points on this clone: The clone's antigen remains unknown. The record has no base qualities; no much larger clone is one base away.

The specimen sequenced was peripheral blood. Recombination linked TRBV3-1 (or the pseudogene TRBV3-2) to TRBJ1-3, with the D segment identity uncertain. The source is a man aged 30 to 45 with COVID-19, enrolled during active disease. The nucleotide sequence reads TGTGCCAGCAGCCTCTCGAGGTCGGTCTCTGGAAACACCATATATTTT. Its amino acids are CASSLSRSVSGNTIYF.